These 15 T cell receptor beta chains were all obtained from the same sample, sequenced in a study of CD8+ T cells in alopecia areata. cDNA serving as the sequencing template came from extracted, reverse transcribed RNA. Clones were read by immunoSEQ multiplex PCR, and TCRdb kept only the in-frame ones, dropping some. Recorded here are under 3,500 clones, none singletons. Sample: lesional skin. These receptors were obtained from a C3H/HeJ mouse with alopecia areata. Strain MHC haplotype: H2-k.

Relative to its sample, this clone is large (0.1 to 1%). Mouse germline and gene names are used. The read ends 4 residues before the CDR3 terminus; that terminus is restored from the germline J gene. The chain combines TRBV13-3 with TRBJ2-7; D might be TRBD1 (6 bases). The length of the CDR3 is 12 residues. CDR1 and CDR2 (germline): NNHDY, SYVADS. The CDR3 sequence is CASADRKYEQYF. Partial CDR3 DNA: TGTGCCAGCGCAGACAGGAAATAT.

This clone was seen repeatedly, ten times or more. The genes and germline here are from mouse. With the read ending 4 residues before the CDR3 end, the germline J gene is used to fill in that end. The chain employs TRBV5 and TRBJ2-2; 11 bases match TRBD2. V was clipped by 4 bases and J by 4 bases; unmatched bases: 5. This CDR3 is built from 16 residues. The V gene's germline CDR1 is LGHNA and CDR2 YNLKQL (reference sequence). CDR3 DNA, as far as it was read: TGTGCCAGCAGCCCCACTGGGGGGGCGCCCACCGGG. This gives the protein CASSPTGGAPTG. The full CDR3 is CASSPTGGAPTGQLYF.

This clone was detected ten times or more. The gene names given are mouse names. CDR3 sequence: CASSLGDTANSDYTF. The CDR3 DNA, read in part, is TGTGCCAGCAGTCTTGGGGACACCGCAAACTCC. The chain uses TRBV14 and TRBJ1-2; D perhaps matches TRBD1 (6 bases). The read halts 4 residues ahead of the CDR3 end, with the missing end drawn from the germline J gene. This CDR3 spans 15 amino acids. V shed 4 bases and J shed 0 bases, with 13 bases lying between them. CDR1 and CDR2 (germline): SGHDT, FRDEAV.

This clone was seen repeatedly, ten times or more. All gene names here are mouse names. The CDR3 bases that were read are TGTGCCAGCACTCGACTGGGGGGCTAT. Its protein is CASTRLGGY. In full, the CDR3 is CASTRLGGYEQYF. The V call is TRBV5, the J call TRBJ2-7; 10 bases fit TRBD2. Sequencing ends 4 residues short of the CDR3 end; the germline J gene provides the rest. Germline CDR1 is LGHNA and CDR2 is YNLKQL (reference sequence). V was pared by 7 bases and J by 3 bases, with 3 bases of the junction left unmatched. The CDR3 runs 13 residues.

This clone was observed many times. The protein given in TCRdb and the translation of the DNA differ at residue 12, and the sequence presented here derives from the DNA. Gene names and germline refer to mouse. The sequenced CDR3 bases are TGCACCTGCAGTGCTGGTGCAAATTCTGGAAATACG. Its protein product is CTCSAGANSGNT. The CDR3 in its entirety is CTCSAGANSGNTLYF. The chain links TRBV1 to TRBJ1-3, with D unresolved. The CDR3 extends 3 residues past the end of the read, so its final part is completed from the germline J gene. The CDR3 extends over 15 amino acids. Between the trimmed V and J ends, which lost 3 bases and 0 bases, there was a span of 9 bases. Germline lookup yields CDR1 NSQYPW and CDR2 LRSPGD (reference sequence).

This clone has a count of ten or more. Gene names and germline refer to mouse. The read halts 4 residues ahead of the CDR3 end, with the missing end drawn from the germline J gene. The chain links TRBV17 to TRBJ2-5, with 10 bases lining up with TRBD2. The CDR3 is 14 residues long. Germline V gene data show CDR1 as MNHDT and CDR2 as YYDKIL. CDR3 in amino acids: CASSRPGLGDTQYF. CDR3 DNA (partial): TGTGCTAGCAGTAGACCGGGACTGGGGGAC.

The table lists this clone with many counts. Germline and genes here are mouse. Read data end 4 residues before the CDR3 end; the end is taken from the germline J gene. J is TRBJ1-4 and V is TRBV13-1; the match to TRBD1 covers 12 bases. CDR3 length equals 16 residues. The germline CDR1 and CDR2 sequences are NSHNY and SYGAGN. Partial CDR3 DNA: TGTGCCAGCAGTGCGGCCGGGACAGGGGGCGGCGAA. Translated: CASSAAGTGGGE. The full-length CDR3 reads as CASSAAGTGGGERLFF. The whole variable domain, filled in from reference TRBV13-1 and TRBJ1-4, reads EAAVTQSPRNKVTVTGGNVTLSCRQTNSHNYMYWYRQDTGHGLRLIHYSYGAGNLRIGDVPDGYKATRTTQEDFFLLLELASPSQTSLYFCASSAAGTGGGERLFFGHGTKLSVL.

This clone was picked up many times. The listed genes are named as in mouse. The read comes to an end 4 residues before the CDR3 does, leaving the germline J gene to fill in the end. The chain carries TRBV16 and TRBJ2-3, with TRBD1 matching over 11 bases. The CDR3 has 16 residues. The J segment lost 0 bases and the V segment lost 3 bases, leaving 2 bases of the junction unmatched. Germline assignment: CDR1 SGHSA and CDR2 FRNQAP. Incomplete CDR3 DNA: TGTGCAAGCAGCTTCGGGACAGGGGGTAGTGCAGAA. This encodes CASSFGTGGSAE. The full CDR3 is CASSFGTGGSAETLYF. Looking up the rest from reference TRBV16 and TRBJ2-3 gives the full variable domain: NAGVIQTPRHKVTGKGQEATLWCEPISGHSAVFWYRQTIVQGLEFLTYFRNQAPIDDSGMPKERFSAQMPNQSHSTLKIQSTQPQDSAVYLCASSFGTGGSAETLYFGSGTRLTVL.

This clone was observed a handful of times. The genes and germline here are from mouse. The read comes to an end 4 residues before the CDR3 does, leaving the germline J gene to fill in the end. V gene TRBV3 combines with J gene TRBJ2-1; 12 nucleotides line up with TRBD1. Germline assignment: CDR1 SNHLY and CDR2 FYNGKV (reference sequence). The CDR3 has 14 amino acids. CDR3 region: CASSGTGGGAEQFF. The part of the CDR3 DNA that was read is TGTGCCAGCAGTGGGACAGGGGGCGGGGCT.

This clone showed up just a few times. A far bigger clonotype differs at one base, so this is likely a read error. Gene names refer to mouse genes. With the read ending 4 residues before the CDR3 end, the germline J gene is used to fill in that end. This chain links TRBV5 with TRBJ2-3; 9 bases are a match to TRBD2. The germline V gene encodes CDR1 LGHNA and CDR2 YNLKQL (reference sequence). This CDR3 is built from 15 residues. The CDR3 bases that were read are TGTCCCAGCAGCCACAGGACTGGGGTTGCAGAA. Translated: CPSSHRTGVAE. The whole CDR3 is CPSSHRTGVAETLYF.

This clone showed up many times. The listed genes are named as in mouse. From the germline J gene comes the end of the CDR3, since the read stops 4 residues before it. V is TRBV13-1 and J is TRBJ2-1, with D tentatively TRBD1 (6 bases). The V gene lost 5 bases and the J gene lost 0 bases, with 9 bases spanning the gap. The CDR3 consists of 14 residues. Germline lookup yields CDR1 NSHNY and CDR2 SYGAGN. The CDR3 reads CASRGTYNYAEQFF. The sequenced part of the CDR3 DNA is TGTGCCAGCAGAGGGACATATAACTATGCT.

On this clone itself: At one end, the junction sequence differs from germline, possibly due to a read error. Genes and germline are mouse. The read ends 4 residues before the CDR3 terminus; that terminus is restored from the germline J gene. The J gene is TRBJ2-5, the V gene TRBV13-1; 8 positions agree with TRBD2. Germline CDR1 is NSHNY and CDR2 is SYGAGN. This CDR3 is built from 14 residues. CDR3 DNA, as far as it was read: TGTGCTAGCAGTAGTGGGGGGGTCCAAGAC. This codes for CASSSGGVQD. The full CDR3 sequence reads CASSSGGVQDTQYF.

This clone was found many times. Gene names are the mouse ones. The DNA ends 4 residues before the CDR3 does, and the rest of the CDR3 is filled in from the germline J gene. V usage is TRBV16 and J usage is TRBJ2-5; 8 bases agree with TRBD2. J was trimmed by 3 bases and V by 1 base; bases with no gene match: 6. The CDR3 spans 16 residues. CDR1 and CDR2 (germline): SGHSA, FRNQAP. The CDR3 DNA, read in part, is TGTGCAAGCAGCTTAGCCGGGTACTGGGGGCAAGAC. As protein: CASSLAGYWGQD. The complete CDR3 sequence is CASSLAGYWGQDTQYF.

This clone was counted many times. Germline and genes: mouse. The read finishes 4 residues shy of the CDR3 end, and the germline J gene is used to complete it. This sequence joins TRBV5 and TRBJ2-5, with 8 bases lining up with TRBD2. There are 14 residues in the CDR3. Germline V gene data show CDR1 as LGHNA and CDR2 as YNLKQL (reference sequence). The CDR3 here is CASSPGGARDTQYF. The sequenced part of the CDR3 DNA is TGTGCCAGCAGCCCCGGGGGGGCGCGAGAC.

This clone was detected only a few times. Genes and germline are mouse. Here the CDR3 reads CAWSTRDRTNSDYTF. The sequenced part of the CDR3 DNA is TGTGCCTGGAGTACCCGGGACAGAACAAACTCC. This chain uses TRBV31 with TRBJ1-2; 7 bases map to TRBD1. The missing CDR3 end, 4 residues past where the read stops, is filled in from the germline J gene. V shed 2 bases and J 0 bases; nucleotides not matched to a gene: 6. The CDR3 is 15 residues long. Germline CDR1 is GKSSPN and CDR2 is SITVG.